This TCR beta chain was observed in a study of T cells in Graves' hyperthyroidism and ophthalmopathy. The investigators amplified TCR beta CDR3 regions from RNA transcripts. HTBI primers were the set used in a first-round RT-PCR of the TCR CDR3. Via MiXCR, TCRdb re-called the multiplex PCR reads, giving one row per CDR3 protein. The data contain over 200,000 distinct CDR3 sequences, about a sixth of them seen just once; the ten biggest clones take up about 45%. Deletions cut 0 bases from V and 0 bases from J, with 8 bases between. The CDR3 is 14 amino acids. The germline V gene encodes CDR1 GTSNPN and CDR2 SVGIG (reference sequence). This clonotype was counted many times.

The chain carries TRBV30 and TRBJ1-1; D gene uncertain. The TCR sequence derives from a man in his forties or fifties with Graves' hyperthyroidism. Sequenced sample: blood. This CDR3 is CAWSVLRLNTEAFF. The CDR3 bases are TGTGCCTGGAGTGTGTTAAGGCTGAACACTGAAGCTTTCTTT.